These 32 T cell receptor beta chains were sequenced from one sample in a study of CD8+CD57+ T cells in acquired aplastic anemia. For CDR3 and TCR beta VDJ profiling, genomic DNA was the template used. TCRdb re-derived calls from the reads in MiXCR, one entry per CDR3 protein. Of about 210,000 distinct CDR3 sequences in the sample, around 63% were seen once. Sequencing was performed on sorted CD4+, CD8+, or CD8+CD57+ T cells (not recorded which) from PBMCs. The source is a human donor in good health.

The J gene is TRBJ1-6, the V gene TRBV20-1; D might be TRBD1 (6 bases). The CDR3 length is 11 residues. V was clipped by 4 bases and J by 9 bases, with 7 bases between them. The germline CDR1 and CDR2 sequences are DFQATT and SNEGSKA (reference sequence). The DNA of the CDR3 is TGCAGTGCTATAGGGGGTTCACCCCTCCACTTT. Translated, it gives CSAIGGSPLHF.

The table lists this clonotype with a few counts. The V gene is TRBV10-1, the J gene TRBJ2-6; a weak D match, TRBD2 (5 bases). Trimming pared 5 bases from V and 0 bases from J, leaving 11 bases between. The CDR3 totals 16 residues. Germline CDR1 is WNHNN and CDR2 is SYGVQD (reference sequence). DNA for the CDR3: TGCGCCAGCAGTAGTGGCGGGCCCTCTGGGGCCAACGTCCTGACTTTC. Protein: CASSSGGPSGANVLTF.

This chain joins TRBV27 and TRBJ2-7; TRBD1 matches at 10 bases. Germline V gene sequence: CDR1 MNHEY, CDR2 SMNVEV (reference sequence). The CDR3 sequence is 15 residues long. V lost 5 bases to trimming and J lost 2 bases; unmatched junction nucleotides: 6. CDR3 sequence (DNA): TGTGCCAGCAGTCCAGACAGGGGGCTTCCCTACGAGCAGTACTTC. Translation gives CASSPDRGLPYEQYF.

V and J are TRBV7-2 and TRBJ2-7; TRBD2 aligns across 7 bases. V gave up 1 base and J gave up 0 bases; unmatched junction bases: 21. Germline-derived CDR1 and CDR2 are SGHTA and FQGNSA. The length of the CDR3 is 21 residues. In nucleotides, the CDR3 is TGTGCCAGCAGCTTAGTTCGGAAATACCCCGATCCAGCGGGAAGCTCCTACGAGCAGTACTTC. This encodes CASSLVRKYPDPAGSSYEQYF.

This clonotype was counted ten times or more. This sequence joins TRBV25-1 and TRBJ2-2; TRBD1 matches 7 bases. The CDR3 sequence is 16 residues long. V shed 4 bases, J shed 1 base, and the junction held 6 bases outside the gene matches. CDR1 MGHDK and CDR2 SYGVNS come from the germline V gene. CDR3: CASSAGQEENTGELFF. DNA of the CDR3: TGTGCCAGCAGTGCTGGACAGGAGGAGAACACCGGGGAGCTGTTTTTT.

With regard to this clonotype: At one end, the junction sequence differs from germline, possibly due to a read error. For the CDR3, the DNA is TGCAGTGCTAGAGGGGGGACAGGGCGGTATCTGAATGAGCATTTCTTC. Translation gives CSARGGTGRYLNEHFF. The rearrangement uses TRBV20-1 and TRBJ2-1, with 9 bases aligning to TRBD1. CDR3 length: 16 residues. Germline CDR1 is DFQATT and CDR2 is SNEGSKA (reference sequence).

This clonotype was recorded once. The J gene is TRBJ1-4, the V gene TRBV12-3 or TRBV12-4, with 12 nucleotides matching TRBD1. The CDR3 is 16 residues long. V lost 5 bases to trimming and J lost 4 bases; unmatched junction nucleotides: 5. The CDR3: CASSPGQGAHNEKLFF. CDR3 sequence (DNA): TGTGCCAGCAGTCCGGGACAGGGGGCGCATAATGAAAAACTGTTTTTT.

This clonotype was seen a few times. V usage is TRBV6-4 and J usage is TRBJ2-3; D is ambiguous. Germline V lookup: CDR1 MRHNA, CDR2 SNTAGT. The CDR3 loop spans 15 amino acids. V lost 0 bases to trimming and J lost 2 bases, with 9 bases between them. The CDR3 sequence: CASSDSAGDTDTQYF. The CDR3 nucleotides read TGTGCCAGCAGTGACTCGGCAGGTGACACAGATACGCAGTATTTT.

V and J are TRBV20-1 and TRBJ2-3; 13 nucleotides agree with TRBD2. The CDR3 extends over 15 amino acids. Trimming removed 5 bases from V and 2 bases from J; junction bases left unmatched: 4. The V gene's germline CDR1 is DFQATT and CDR2 SNEGSKA (reference sequence). The CDR3 loop is CSAEGTSGVTDTQYF. The CDR3 nucleotides read TGCAGTGCTGAGGGGACTAGCGGGGTCACAGATACGCAGTATTTT.

This clonotype turned up a few times. The genes are TRBV12-5 and TRBJ2-7, with 10 bases identical to TRBD1. CDR1 is LGHNT, CDR2 FRNRAP, per germline. The CDR3 has 14 residues. The CDR3 nucleotides read TGTGCCAGCAGTGGAGGGACAGGGGCCTACGAGCAGTACTTC. This encodes CASSGGTGAYEQYF.

This clonotype turned up a few times. This chain uses TRBV12-3 or TRBV12-4 with TRBJ1-2, with a weak D call TRBD1 (6 bases). With 6 bases removed from V and 7 bases from J, the gap between germline ends came to 15 bases. This CDR3 is 13 amino acids long. CDR3 coding DNA: TGTGCCAGCAGCCAACAGGGCGCTGGTGGCTACACCTTC. Translation gives CASSQQGAGGYTF.

The chain uses TRBV7-3 and TRBJ1-4; D might be TRBD1 (5 bases). V lost 2 bases to trimming and J lost 6 bases, with 16 bases between them. The CDR3 runs to 16 residues. Germline V gene lookup returns CDR1 SGHTA and CDR2 FQGTGA. The CDR3 DNA sequence: TGTGCCAGCAGCTTAGCGATAAGGGCGGGGGATGAAAAACTGTTTTTT. Its translation: CASSLAIRAGDEKLFF.

This rearrangement joins TRBV6-5 to TRBJ1-1; 7 positions match TRBD1. V shed 8 bases and J 1 base; nucleotides not matched to a gene: 10. The CDR3 length is 15 residues. Germline V gene data show CDR1 as MNHEY and CDR2 as SVGAGI. CDR3 DNA sequence: TGTGCCAGCTCTTACCGACAGGGCCCGAACACTGAAGCTTTCTTT. It is translated as CASSYRQGPNTEAFF.

To note about this clonotype: Compared with germline, one end of the junction differs, possibly owing to a read error. The chain joins TRBV20-1 to TRBJ2-1; 10 nucleotides match TRBD2. Germline V CDR1 and CDR2: DFQATT, SNEGSKA (reference sequence). There are 16 residues in the CDR3. CDR3 in amino acids: CSARALAGGSYNEQFF. The CDR3 DNA is TGCAGTGCGAGAGCTTTAGCGGGGGGCTCCTACAATGAGCAGTTCTTC.

Comments on this clonotype: A read error may account for a junction end that differs from germline. The V gene is TRBV7-6, the J gene TRBJ2-1, with no clear D. CDR3 length equals 13 residues. The germline CDR1 and CDR2 sequences are SGHVS and FNYEAQ. CDR3 nucleotide sequence: TGTGCCAGCAGCTTAGTTTTGTTCAATGGGCAGTCCTTC. Encoded protein: CASSLVLFNGQSF. The entire variable domain, with the rest obtained from reference TRBV7-6 and TRBJ2-1, is as follows: GAGVSQSPRYKVTKRGQDVALRCDPISGHVSLYWYRQALGQGPEFLTYFNYEAQQDKSGLPNDRFSAERPEGSISTLTIQRTEQRDSAMYRCASSLVLFNGQSFGPGTRLTVL.

This clonotype has more than one count but fewer than ten. The chain employs TRBV11-2 and TRBJ2-2; 12 bases align to TRBD2. In germline, CDR1 is SGHAT, CDR2 FQNNGV. After removal of 3 bases from V and 1 base from J, the junction contained 6 bases not matched to a gene. The CDR3 contains 18 residues. The DNA for the CDR3 is TGTGCCAGCAGCTTCCCTAGCGGGGGGGATAAGAACACCGGGGAGCTGTTTTTT. Its protein is CASSFPSGGDKNTGELFF.

This clonotype has more than one count but fewer than ten. The gene calls are TRBV11-2 and TRBJ2-7; no clear D. The V gene lost 6 bases and the J gene lost 3 bases, with 15 bases spanning the gap. Germline V gene sequence: CDR1 SGHAT, CDR2 FQNNGV. The CDR3 contains 14 residues. This CDR3 reads CASSEGHLDYEQYF. The CDR3 DNA reads as TGTGCCAGCAGTGAAGGGCACCTTGACTACGAGCAGTACTTC.

Concerning this clonotype itself: It may be a read error: a sequence one base away is much more abundant. CDR3 nucleotides: TGTGCCAGTAAAGGGGGCATGTTTAGTGATGCTTTCTTT. Amino acids: CASKGGMFSDAFF. The V and J genes are TRBV6-4 and TRBJ1-1; 7 bases fit TRBD1. CDR3 size: 13 residues. With 9 bases clipped from V and 11 bases from J, the junction kept 15 bases outside the gene matches. CDR1 is MRHNA, CDR2 SNTAGT, per germline.

The V call is TRBV2, the J call TRBJ2-1; D may be TRBD2 (6 bases). The germline gives CDR1 SNHLY, CDR2 FYNNEI. The CDR3 covers 14 residues. Trimming cost V 9 bases and J 0 bases, with 12 bases left between them. The CDR3 DNA sequence: TGTGCCAGGGGAGGCCTCTCCTCCTACAATGAGCAGTTCTTC. Its protein product is CARGGLSSYNEQFF.

This chain uses TRBV19 with TRBJ1-2, with a possible D match to TRBD1 (5 bases). The CDR3 sequence is 14 residues long. V was shortened by 9 bases and J by 5 bases, with 19 bases between the two germline ends. In germline, CDR1 is LNHDA, CDR2 SQIVND (reference sequence). The CDR3 region has the DNA TGTGCCAGCTCCACCGTGGGGGTTGGGTATGGCTACACCTTC. As protein: CASSTVGVGYGYTF.

V usage is TRBV27 and J usage is TRBJ1-6; no clear D gene. V lost 6 bases to trimming and J lost 8 bases, with 14 bases between them. CDR3 size: 14 residues. Germline CDR1 and CDR2: MNHEY and SMNVEV (reference sequence). CDR3 sequence reads: CASSVGSSHSPLHF. CDR3 nucleotide sequence: TGTGCCAGCAGCGTAGGCAGCTCACATTCACCCCTCCACTTT.

The chain is built from TRBV7-3 and TRBJ1-3, with D hard to call. This CDR3 has 14 residues. V was trimmed by 5 bases and J by 7 bases, leaving 15 bases between them. Germline V lookup: CDR1 SGHTA, CDR2 FQGTGA. CDR3 nucleotide sequence: TGTGCCAGCAGCCAATTCAACGAGGAGAACACCATATATTTT. Translating gives CASSQFNEENTIYF. The complete variable domain, with remaining parts taken from reference TRBV7-3 and TRBJ1-3, reads GAGVSQTPSNKVTEKGKYVELRCDPISGHTALYWYRQSLGQGPEFLIYFQGTGAADDSGLPNDRFFAVRPEGSVSTLKIQRTERGDSAVYLCASSQFNEENTIYFGEGSWLTVV.

The chain recombines TRBV29-1 with TRBJ2-3; a possible D gene is TRBD1 (6 bases). V was shortened by 3 bases and J by 1 base, with 11 bases between the two germline ends. The CDR3 is 14 amino acids. Germline assignment: CDR1 SQVTM and CDR2 ANQGSEA. The CDR3 nucleotides are TGCAGCGTTGACGACAGGCGGGGCACAGATACGCAGTATTTT. Its protein is CSVDDRRGTDTQYF.

The chain combines TRBV7-2 with TRBJ2-5; 7 bases map to TRBD1. Germline V gives CDR1 SGHTA, CDR2 FQGNSA. This CDR3 is 14 amino acids long. With 5 bases clipped from V and 2 bases from J, the junction kept 5 bases outside the gene matches. CDR3 in amino acids: CASSQTGYQETQYF. The CDR3 DNA follows: TGTGCCAGCAGCCAGACAGGGTATCAAGAGACCCAGTACTTC.

The V call is TRBV2, the J call TRBJ2-1, with TRBD2 matching 13 bases. V shed 10 bases and J 6 bases; nucleotides not matched to a gene: 3. Germline V gives CDR1 SNHLY, CDR2 FYNNEI. The CDR3 length is 13 residues. The CDR3 DNA reads TGTGCCACATGGACTAGCGGGGGCAATGAGCAGTTCTTC. Translation: CATWTSGGNEQFF.

This chain uses TRBV12-3 or TRBV12-4 with TRBJ1-2, with no clear D. The V end was cut by 2 bases, the J end by 0 bases, with 7 bases between. This CDR3 spans 14 amino acids. CDR3 sequence reads: CASSLRAANYGYTF. In DNA form, the CDR3 reads TGTGCCAGCAGTTTACGGGCCGCTAACTATGGCTACACCTTC.

This chain joins TRBV7-9 and TRBJ1-2; D ambiguous. Germline V gene data show CDR1 as SEHNR and CDR2 as FQNEAQ (reference sequence). The CDR3 runs 14 residues. The germline V and J ends were trimmed by 2 bases and 7 bases, with 14 bases remaining between them. CDR3 nucleotide sequence: TGTGCCAGCAGCTTATCTTCCGGGGTAGCTGGCTACACCTTC. Translation: CASSLSSGVAGYTF.

The table lists this clonotype with many counts. The chain uses TRBV20-1 and TRBJ1-2, with D possibly being TRBD1 (6 bases). The CDR3 has 12 amino acids. Trimming took off 5 bases at V and 2 bases at J, with 9 bases between the two ends. The V gene's germline CDR1 is DFQATT and CDR2 SNEGSKA (reference sequence). CDR3 coding DNA: TGCAGTGCTGACACAGGGAACTATGGCTACACCTTC. This gives the protein CSADTGNYGYTF.

The V call is TRBV5-4, the J call TRBJ1-2; D possibly corresponds to TRBD1 (6 bases). Germline-derived CDR1 and CDR2 are SGHNT and YYREEE (reference sequence). This CDR3 spans 13 amino acids. Between the trimmed V and J ends, which lost 3 bases and 11 bases, there was a span of 17 bases. The CDR3 nucleotides read TGTGCCAGCAGCTGGGACATAAGGTTTGGTTACACCTTC. This sequence encodes CASSWDIRFGYTF.

V usage is TRBV7-9 and J usage is TRBJ1-6, with TRBD1 matching 7 bases. The V gene's germline CDR1 is SEHNR and CDR2 FQNEAQ (reference sequence). J gave up 7 bases and V 3 bases, and 6 bases lay outside the gene matches. The CDR3 runs to 15 residues. This CDR3 is CASSFWGQRNSPLHF. The CDR3 nucleotides read TGTGCCAGCAGCTTTTGGGGACAGCGGAATTCACCCCTCCACTTT.

V is TRBV5-1 and J is TRBJ2-7; D is unclear. CDR1 and CDR2 (germline): SGHRS, YFSETQ. V was shortened by 0 bases and J by 0 bases, with 10 bases between the two germline ends. The CDR3 is made up of 15 amino acids. The CDR3 region has the DNA TGCGCCAGCAGCTTGGGTCAGGCGGTCTCCTACGAGCAGTACTTC. Translation: CASSLGQAVSYEQYF.

In its sample, this clonotype was seen a few times. The chain uses TRBV20-1 and TRBJ2-7; D might be TRBD1 or TRBD2, each matching 5 bases. The V and J ends lost 3 bases and 9 bases respectively, with 24 bases between them. Per the germline V gene, CDR1 is DFQATT and CDR2 is SNEGSKA (reference sequence). This CDR3 region has 15 residues. The CDR3, as DNA: TGCAGTGCTAGGCCGGGGCAGTGGGACGTTTCTGGGCAGTACTTC. Translation: CSARPGQWDVSGQYF.